The next 10 T cell receptor beta chains were all read from a single sample in a study of CD8 T cells in Susac syndrome. RNA totalling roughly 0.45 to 1 ug underwent reverse transcription with random hexamers. One entry per CDR3 protein, called by TCRdb with MiXCR from the immunoSEQ multiplex PCR reads. In the table there are about 440,000 distinct CDR3 sequences, about 85% of which are singletons. Sequencing was carried out using CD8+ T cells from PBMCs. These receptors were taken from a human donor with multiple sclerosis.

The chain recombines TRBV6-2 or TRBV6-3 with TRBJ2-2; a weak D match, TRBD1 (5 bases). CDR3 size: 19 residues. V was cut by 2 bases and J by 2 bases, with 21 bases left in between. The germline CDR1 and CDR2 sequences are MNHEY and SVGEGT. For the CDR3, the DNA is TGTGCCAGCAGTTACGCAGGGCCCTCTTCCATGTTAAACACCGGGGAGCTGTTTTTT. Encoded protein: CASSYAGPSSMLNTGELFF.

The CDR3 DNA is TGTGCCAGCAGTCCGCAGGGTAGTAGGTACGAGCAGTACTTC. Protein sequence: CASSPQGSRYEQYF. The rearrangement links TRBV28 to TRBJ2-7, with D possibly being TRBD1 (5 bases). Germline values: CDR1 MDHEN, CDR2 SYDVKM. The CDR3 has 14 amino acids. V was pared by 5 bases and J by 4 bases, with 15 bases between.

The chain carries TRBV7-2 and TRBJ2-7; 11 positions agree with TRBD2. Germline V CDR1 and CDR2: SGHTA, FQGNSA. This CDR3 contains 16 residues. V was pared by 5 bases and J by 5 bases, with 11 bases of the junction left unmatched. The CDR3 bases are TGTGCCAGCAGCCAACTAGCGGGAGAGGGTTCGGACGAGCAGTACTTC. Protein product: CASSQLAGEGSDEQYF.

This clonotype was detected once. The chain uses TRBV19 and TRBJ2-1; 11 bases agree with TRBD2. This CDR3 contains 16 residues. V shed 1 base and J 4 bases; nucleotides not matched to a gene: 3. In germline, CDR1 is LNHDA, CDR2 SQIVND (reference sequence). CDR3 region: CASSIVSGRGYNEQFF. CDR3 DNA: TGTGCCAGTAGTATAGTTAGCGGGAGGGGGTACAATGAGCAGTTCTTC.

The chain is built from TRBV12-3 or TRBV12-4 and TRBJ1-5, with a possible D match to TRBD1 (5 bases). The V end lost 6 bases, the J end lost 2 bases, and 11 bases lay between the germline ends. The CDR3 is 14 amino acids. CDR3: CASRLGRGNQPQHF. Here the CDR3 DNA reads TGTGCCAGCAGATTGGGACGGGGCAATCAGCCCCAGCATTTT.

The chain recombines TRBV19 with TRBJ2-7; the D gene is possibly TRBD2 (6 bases). The CDR3 has 16 amino acids. The V gene lost 2 bases and the J gene lost 2 bases, with 16 bases spanning the gap. Germline V gene data show CDR1 as LNHDA and CDR2 as SQIVND (reference sequence). CDR3: CASSISVGSRTYEQYF. CDR3 nucleotides: TGTGCCAGTAGTATATCGGTCGGGAGCCGTACCTACGAGCAGTACTTC.

This chain joins TRBV30 and TRBJ1-5, with D perhaps TRBD1 (5 bases). The CDR3 is 14 amino acids. The ends were cut back, 5 bases at V and 0 bases at J, with 11 bases in the middle. From germline, CDR1 is GTSNPN and CDR2 SVGIG (reference sequence). The CDR3 region is CAWDAGLSNQPQHF. CDR3 in DNA: TGTGCCTGGGACGCAGGGCTTAGCAATCAGCCCCAGCATTTT.

V is TRBV11-2 and J is TRBJ1-3; 9 nucleotides align to TRBD1. V lost 2 bases to trimming and J lost 4 bases; unmatched junction nucleotides: 6. The CDR3 loop spans 16 amino acids. Germline values: CDR1 SGHAT, CDR2 FQNNGV. As DNA, the CDR3 is TGTGCCAGCAGCTTAAAGGGACAGGGCCAGGGAAACACCATATATTTT. It is translated as CASSLKGQGQGNTIYF.

The chain recombines TRBV24-1 with TRBJ2-5; the D gene is possibly TRBD2 (5 bases). CDR1 is KGHDR, CDR2 SFDVKD, per germline. The CDR3 sequence is 12 residues long. The V and J ends lost 4 bases and 5 bases respectively, with 7 bases between them. The CDR3 sequence: CATSDTGETQYF. The CDR3 DNA reads as TGTGCCACCAGTGACACGGGGGAGACCCAGTACTTC.

The J gene is TRBJ2-5, the V gene TRBV27; D may correspond to TRBD1 or TRBD2 (6 bases each). This CDR3 spans 14 amino acids. Germline CDR1 reads MNHEY; CDR2 reads SMNVEV (reference sequence). V lost 5 bases, J lost 9 bases, and 19 bases lay in between. The CDR3 region has the DNA TGTGCCAGCAGTCCTCTTGGGGGCCCGGGGGCCCAGTACTTC. It translates to CASSPLGGPGAQYF.